A selection of T cell receptor beta chains follows, all from one sample in a study of cytomegalovirus exposure and HLA in healthy donors. The protocol was immunoSEQ multiplex PCR, while the TCRdb copy is restricted to in-frame clones and leaves out a portion. The table for this sample gives just over 150,000 clones. Material: PBMCs. All receptors derive from a woman aged 55 to 70 in good health and CMV-seronegative. CDR3s include the opening cysteine and the closing phenylalanine or tryptophan. D genes are given only for firm matches.

d_call j_call v_call cdr3_aa cdr3_nt
. TRBJ2-7 TRBV10-3 CAISDVREDYEQYF TGTGCCATCAGTGACGTCAGGGAGGACTACGAGCAGTACTTC
TRBD1 TRBJ2-3 TRBV5-5 CASSWIGGFSTDTQYF TGTGCCAGCAGCTGGATAGGGGGCTTCTCAACAGATACGCAGTATTTT
. TRBJ2-7 TRBV5-5 CASSSPLTRGEQYF TGTGCCAGCAGCTCACCTTTGACTAGAGGCGAGCAGTACTTC
TRBD2 TRBJ2-7 TRBV29-1 CSVVGGDSYEQYF TGCAGCGTTGTGGGGGGGGACTCCTACGAGCAGTACTTC
. TRBJ1-5 TRBV9 CASSEAGGVYQPQHF TGTGCCAGCAGCGAGGCAGGAGGGGTTTATCAGCCCCAGCATTTT
. TRBJ2-7 TRBV6-5 CASSYARGDSYEQYF TGTGCCAGCAGTTACGCCAGGGGGGACTCCTACGAGCAGTACTTC
TRBD2 TRBJ2-1 TRBV2 CASSEAAGGIYNEQFF TGTGCCAGCAGTGAAGCGGCGGGAGGCATCTACAATGAGCAGTTCTTC
. TRBJ1-1 TRBV29-1 CSVVKWPEAFF TGCAGCGTTGTAAAATGGCCTGAAGCTTTCTTT
. TRBJ1-2 TRBV18 CASSPLAQDYGYTF TGTGCCAGCTCACCACTGGCACAGGACTATGGCTACACCTTC
. TRBJ2-2 TRBV27 CATSLRGRAGELFF TGTGCCACCTCGCTTCGGGGGAGAGCCGGGGAGCTGTTTTTT
. TRBJ1-2 TRBV9 CASSAALTDSGYTF TGTGCCAGCAGCGCAGCCTTGACAGACAGTGGCTACACCTTC
. TRBJ2-7 TRBV7-6 CASSSQEGKTSEQYF TGTGCCAGCAGCTCCCAGGAGGGGAAGACGAGCGAGCAGTACTTC
TRBD2 TRBJ2-1 TRBV12-5 CASGLPLTGTRTYNEQFF TGTGCTAGTGGTTTGCCCCTGACCGGGACTAGAACCTACAATGAGCAGTTCTTC
TRBD2 TRBJ2-1 TRBV9 CASSVTSGRYNEQFF TGTGCCAGCAGCGTGACTAGCGGACGCTACAATGAGCAGTTCTTC
. TRBJ1-1 TRBV7-9 CASTTREGVTEAFF TGTGCCAGCACCACAAGGGAGGGCGTCACTGAAGCTTTCTTT
TRBD1 TRBJ2-3 TRBV7-7 CASSLGQGMGYTQYF TGTGCCAGCAGCTTGGGACAGGGGATGGGGTATACGCAGTATTTT
. TRBJ2-7 TRBV2 CASEAGLPSYEQYF TGTGCCAGCGAGGCGGGTTTGCCGTCCTACGAGCAGTACTTC
. TRBJ1-1 TRBV5-1 CASTRGGMNTEAFF TGCGCCAGCACCCGGGGGGGGATGAACACTGAAGCTTTCTTT
. TRBJ1-1 TRBV15 CATSSPAAGTEAFF TGTGCCACCAGCAGCCCGGCTGCCGGGACAGAAGCTTTCTTT
. TRBJ2-3 TRBV4-2 CASSPLQGPDTQYF TGTGCCAGCAGCCCATTACAGGGCCCAGATACGCAGTATTTT
. TRBJ1-3 TRBV18 CASSPSSVRSGNTIYF TGTGCCAGCTCACCATCGTCGGTTCGCTCTGGAAACACCATATATTTT
. TRBJ1-5 TRBV10-3 CAIAPGTGGVSQPQHF TGTGCCATCGCCCCTGGGACGGGAGGGGTAAGTCAGCCCCAGCATTTT
TRBD2 TRBJ2-1 TRBV4-1 CASSQEYSSGRVYNEQFF TGCGCCAGCAGCCAAGAATATTCTAGCGGGCGTGTCTACAATGAGCAGTTCTTC
TRBD2 TRBJ2-7 TRBV6-1 CASSGLAGGEQYF TGTGCCAGCAGCGGACTAGCGGGAGGGGAGCAGTACTTC
TRBD2 TRBJ2-3 TRBV27 CASRPFSGSWTDTQYF TGTGCCAGCAGGCCATTTAGCGGGAGTTGGACAGATACGCAGTATTTT
. TRBJ2-6 TRBV9 CASSPRSVSGANVLTF TGTGCCAGCAGCCCCCGGAGTGTCTCTGGGGCCAACGTCCTGACTTTC
TRBD1 TRBJ1-2 TRBV19 CASSPYRTGGGLGYTF TGTGCCAGTAGTCCATATCGGACAGGGGGTGGGTTGGGCTACACCTTC
TRBD1 TRBJ2-7 TRBV5-1 CASSLDRDFYEQYF TGCGCCAGCAGCCTTGACAGGGATTTCTACGAGCAGTACTTC
. TRBJ1-6 TRBV5-1 CASSFDNSPLHF TGCGCCAGCAGCTTCGATAATTCACCCCTCCACTTT
TRBD1 TRBJ2-7 TRBV5-6 CASSTGTGLTYEQYF TGTGCCAGCAGCACGGGGACAGGACTAACCTACGAGCAGTACTTC
TRBD1 TRBJ1-5 TRBV6-5 CASRLGTGAQPQHF TGTGCCAGCAGATTAGGGACAGGGGCTCAGCCCCAGCATTTT
TRBD2 TRBJ2-3 TRBV9 CASSVAGGRGTDTQYF TGTGCCAGCAGCGTAGCTGGCGGGAGGGGCACAGATACGCAGTATTTT
TRBD1 TRBJ1-4 TRBV5-1 CASSRTGNNEKLFF TGCGCCAGCAGCCGGACAGGAAATAATGAAAAACTGTTTTTT
TRBD1 TRBJ2-7 TRBV13 CASSFGQGAFYEQYF TGTGCCAGCAGCTTCGGACAGGGGGCTTTCTACGAGCAGTACTTC
. TRBJ2-7 TRBV7-8 CASSDDPSSYEQYF TGTGCCAGCAGCGACGACCCTAGCTCCTACGAGCAGTACTTC
. TRBJ2-7 TRBV18 CASSPNQGYEQYF TGTGCCAGCTCACCGAATCAGGGCTACGAGCAGTACTTC
TRBD1 TRBJ2-7 TRBV5-1 CASSAPGQGSYEQYF TGCGCCAGCAGCGCCCCGGGACAGGGTTCCTACGAGCAGTACTTC
. TRBJ1-2 TRBV27 CASSVNRDLAGYTF TGTGCCAGCAGTGTAAACCGGGATCTCGCTGGCTACACCTTC
. TRBJ1-1 TRBV15 CATSREPGLEAFF TGTGCCACCAGCAGGGAACCGGGATTAGAAGCTTTCTTT
TRBD2 TRBJ2-4 TRBV9 CASSSSREDIQYF TGTGCCAGCAGCTCTTCACGGGAGGACATTCAGTACTTC
. TRBJ1-4 TRBV20-1 CSAATNEKLFF TGCAGTGCCGCAACTAATGAAAAACTGTTTTTT
TRBD2 TRBJ2-3 TRBV9 CASSVGLAGGSLPDTQYF TGTGCCAGCAGCGTGGGTCTAGCGGGGGGCTCCCTCCCGGATACGCAGTATTTT
TRBD2 TRBJ2-1 TRBV27 CASSSLGLAGNNEQFF TGTGCCAGCAGTTCCTTGGGACTAGCGGGGAACAATGAGCAGTTCTTC
TRBD1 TRBJ2-7 TRBV2 CASSGTGGTYEQYF TGTGCCAGCAGTGGCACAGGGGGAACCTACGAGCAGTACTTC
TRBD2 TRBJ2-6 TRBV7-6 CASSLRGAGANVLTF TGTGCCAGCAGCTTACGGGGGGCTGGGGCCAACGTCCTGACTTTC
TRBD1 TRBJ2-7 TRBV5-1 CASSTGTGSYEQYF TGCGCCAGCAGCACAGGGACAGGGTCCTACGAGCAGTACTTC
. TRBJ1-5 TRBV6-1 CASSDRESNQPQHF TGTGCCAGCAGTGACAGGGAAAGCAATCAGCCCCAGCATTTT
. TRBJ2-7 TRBV10-2 CASSESRGRGDF TGCGCCAGCAGTGAGAGCAGGGGCCGGGGGGACTTC
. TRBJ1-5 TRBV7-9 CASSDRQNQPQHF TGTGCCAGCAGCGACCGACAAAATCAGCCCCAGCATTTT
. TRBJ2-3 TRBV7-9 CASSRPHGGTDTQYF TGTGCCAGCAGCCGTCCCCATGGGGGGACAGATACGCAGTATTTT
TRBD1 TRBJ2-7 TRBV7-3 CASSPGQGLYEQYF TGTGCCAGCTCCCCGGGACAGGGGTTGTACGAGCAGTACTTC
TRBD1 TRBJ1-6 TRBV9 CASSDRGTGISPLHF TGTGCCAGCAGCGACCGCGGGACAGGGATTTCACCCCTCCACTTT
TRBD1 TRBJ2-1 TRBV7-7 CASSADRGNEQFF TGTGCCAGCAGCGCGGACAGGGGCAATGAGCAGTTCTTC